The 5 T cell receptor beta chains given below trace back to one sample, sequenced in a study of pediatric ulcerative colitis. Here immunoSEQ multiplex PCR was the method, and the copy in TCRdb shows in-frame clones only, minus some. Among fewer than 30,000 clones listed, 65% to 80% were seen once. One to two pinch biopsies were taken from the rectum during colonoscopy. Sequenced: gut tissue. These receptors were collected from a boy younger than 18 with severe ulcerative colitis.

V is TRBV6-1 and J is TRBJ1-2; weak D call: TRBD1 (5 bases). The V end lost 6 bases, the J end lost 5 bases, and 13 bases lay between the germline ends. Germline V lookup: CDR1 MNHNS, CDR2 SASEGT. The CDR3 covers 13 residues. In nucleotides, the CDR3 is TGTGCCAGCAGGAGCCAGGGAGATTATGGCTACACCTTC. As protein: CASRSQGDYGYTF.

In the case of this clone: One junction end disagrees with the germline gene, perhaps due to a read error. The CDR3 is CASSQGTNYQETQYF. The DNA of the CDR3 is TGTGCCAGCAGTCAAGGGACGAACTACCAAGAGACCCAGTACTTC. The chain employs TRBV10-3 and TRBJ2-5, with D perhaps assigned TRBD1 or TRBD2 (5 bases each). Germline CDR1 reads ENHRY; CDR2 reads SYGVKD. The CDR3 length is 15 residues.

This chain links TRBV7-2 with TRBJ2-3; TRBD2 matches 11 bases. The V segment lost 5 bases and the J segment 9 bases; nucleotides outside the gene matches: 10. CDR1 is SGHTA and CDR2 is FQGNSA in the germline V gene. The CDR3 covers 15 residues. The CDR3 DNA reads as TGTGCCAGCAGCCCTACTAGCGGGAGTTCGGCGACGCAGTATTTT. It codes for CASSPTSGSSATQYF.

V usage is TRBV7-9 and J usage is TRBJ2-2; 11 nucleotides align to TRBD2. Germline loops: CDR1 SEHNR, CDR2 FQNEAQ (reference sequence). The CDR3 has 16 residues. With 6 bases clipped from V and 1 base from J, the junction kept 4 bases outside the gene matches. CDR3 region: CASRLTSGGNTGELFF. The DNA of the CDR3 is TGTGCCAGCAGACTTACTAGCGGGGGGAACACCGGGGAGCTGTTTTTT.

This chain uses TRBV5-1 with TRBJ2-7; TRBD1 is a possible D gene (6 bases). Trimming left V 4 bases short and J 4 bases short, with 15 bases between. Germline V gene data show CDR1 as SGHRS and CDR2 as YFSETQ. The CDR3 totals 14 residues. The CDR3 loop reads CASSPGTPVYEQYF. CDR3 DNA sequence: TGCGCCAGCAGCCCCGGGACACCTGTTTACGAGCAGTACTTC.